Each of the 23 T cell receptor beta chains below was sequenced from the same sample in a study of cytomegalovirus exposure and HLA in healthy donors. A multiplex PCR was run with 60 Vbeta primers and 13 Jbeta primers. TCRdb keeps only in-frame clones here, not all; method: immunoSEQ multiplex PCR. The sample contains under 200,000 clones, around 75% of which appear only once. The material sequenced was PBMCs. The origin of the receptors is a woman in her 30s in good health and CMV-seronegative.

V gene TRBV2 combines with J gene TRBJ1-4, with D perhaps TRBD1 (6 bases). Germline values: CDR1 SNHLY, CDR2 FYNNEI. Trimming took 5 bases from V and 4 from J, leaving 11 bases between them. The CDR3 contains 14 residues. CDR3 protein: CASSRTVVNEKLFF. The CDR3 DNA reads TGTGCCAGCAGTCGGACAGTCGTTAATGAAAAACTGTTTTTT.

This CDR3 is CAWSVSLRYEQFF. CDR3 nucleotide sequence: TGTGCCTGGAGTGTGAGTCTCCGGTATGAGCAGTTCTTC. This chain connects TRBV30 to TRBJ2-1; D is uncertain. Germline V gene sequence: CDR1 GTSNPN, CDR2 SVGIG (reference sequence). CDR3 length: 13 residues. V shed 0 bases and J shed 8 bases, with 11 bases lying between them.

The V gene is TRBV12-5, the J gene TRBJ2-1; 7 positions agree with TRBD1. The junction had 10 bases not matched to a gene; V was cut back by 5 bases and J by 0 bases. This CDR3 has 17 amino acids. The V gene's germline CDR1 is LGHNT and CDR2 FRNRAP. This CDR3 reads CASGPSLGGSSYNEQFF. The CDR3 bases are TGTGCTAGTGGTCCGTCATTAGGGGGCAGCTCCTACAATGAGCAGTTCTTC. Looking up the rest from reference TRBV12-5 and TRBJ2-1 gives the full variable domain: DARVTQTPRHKVTEMGQEVTMRCQPILGHNTVFWYRQTMMQGLELLAYFRNRAPLDDSGMPKDRFSAEMPDATLATLKIQPSEPRDSAVYFCASGPSLGGSSYNEQFFGPGTRLTVL.

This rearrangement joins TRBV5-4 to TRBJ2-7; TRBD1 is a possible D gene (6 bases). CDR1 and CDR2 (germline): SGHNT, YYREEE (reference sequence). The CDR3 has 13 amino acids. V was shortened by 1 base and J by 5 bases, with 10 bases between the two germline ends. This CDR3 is CASSLYPGDEQYF. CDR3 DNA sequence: TGTGCCAGCAGCTTGTACCCAGGGGACGAGCAGTACTTC.

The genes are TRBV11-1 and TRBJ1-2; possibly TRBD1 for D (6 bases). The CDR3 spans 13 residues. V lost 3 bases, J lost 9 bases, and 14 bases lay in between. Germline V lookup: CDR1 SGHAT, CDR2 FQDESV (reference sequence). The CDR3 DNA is TGTGCCAGCAGCTTCGCACAGGGTAGGAGCTACACCTTC. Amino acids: CASSFAQGRSYTF.

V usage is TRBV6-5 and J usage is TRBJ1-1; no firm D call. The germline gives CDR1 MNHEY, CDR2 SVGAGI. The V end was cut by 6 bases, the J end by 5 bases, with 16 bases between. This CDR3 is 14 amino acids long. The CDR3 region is CASSPRRIWTEAFF. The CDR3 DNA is TGTGCCAGCAGCCCCCGGCGGATATGGACTGAAGCTTTCTTT.

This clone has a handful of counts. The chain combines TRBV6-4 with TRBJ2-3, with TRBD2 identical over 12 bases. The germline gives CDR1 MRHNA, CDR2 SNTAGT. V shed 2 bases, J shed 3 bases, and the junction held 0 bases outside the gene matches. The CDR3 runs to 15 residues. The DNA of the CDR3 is TGTGCCAGCAGTGACGGGACTAGCGGGACAGATACGCAGTATTTT. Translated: CASSDGTSGTDTQYF.

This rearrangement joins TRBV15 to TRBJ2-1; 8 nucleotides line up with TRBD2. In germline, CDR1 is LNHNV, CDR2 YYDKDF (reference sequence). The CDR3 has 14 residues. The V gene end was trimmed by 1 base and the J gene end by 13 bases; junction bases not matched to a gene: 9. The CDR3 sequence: CATSRVLAEALQFF. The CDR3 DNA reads TGTGCCACCAGCAGAGTACTAGCGGAGGCACTCCAGTTCTTC.

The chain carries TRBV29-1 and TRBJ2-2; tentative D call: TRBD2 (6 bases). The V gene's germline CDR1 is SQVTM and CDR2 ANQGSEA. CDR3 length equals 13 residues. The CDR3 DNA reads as TGCGCCCGGCACCGGGGGATCGCCGGGGAGCTGTTTTTT. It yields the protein CARHRGIAGELFF.

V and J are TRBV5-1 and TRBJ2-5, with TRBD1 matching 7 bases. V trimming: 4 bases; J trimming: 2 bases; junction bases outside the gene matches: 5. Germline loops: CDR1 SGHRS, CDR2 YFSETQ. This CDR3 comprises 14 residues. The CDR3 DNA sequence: TGCGCCAGCAGCGTGTACAGGGGTCAAGAGACCCAGTACTTC. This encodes CASSVYRGQETQYF.

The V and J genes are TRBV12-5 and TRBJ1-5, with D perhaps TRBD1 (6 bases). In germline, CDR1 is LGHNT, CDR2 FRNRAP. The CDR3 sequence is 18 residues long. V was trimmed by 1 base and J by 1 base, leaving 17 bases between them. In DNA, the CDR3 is TGTGCTAGTGGTTTGGAAATCGTACAGGGAAGGAGCAATCAGCCCCAGCATTTT. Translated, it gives CASGLEIVQGRSNQPQHF. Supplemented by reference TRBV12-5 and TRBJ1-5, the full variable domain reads DARVTQTPRHKVTEMGQEVTMRCQPILGHNTVFWYRQTMMQGLELLAYFRNRAPLDDSGMPKDRFSAEMPDATLATLKIQPSEPRDSAVYFCASGLEIVQGRSNQPQHFGDGTRLSIL.

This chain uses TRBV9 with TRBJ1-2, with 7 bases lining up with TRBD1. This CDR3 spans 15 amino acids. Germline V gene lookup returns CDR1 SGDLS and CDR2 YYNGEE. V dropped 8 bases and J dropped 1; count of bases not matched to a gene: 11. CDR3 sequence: CASRDSPYFNYGYTF. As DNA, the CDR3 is TGTGCCAGTCGGGACAGCCCATATTTTAACTATGGCTACACCTTC.

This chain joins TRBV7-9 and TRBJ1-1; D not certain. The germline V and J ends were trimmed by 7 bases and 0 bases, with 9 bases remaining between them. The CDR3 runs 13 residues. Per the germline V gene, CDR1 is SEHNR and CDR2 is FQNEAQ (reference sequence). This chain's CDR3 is CASKFGVNTEAFF. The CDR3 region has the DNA TGTGCCAGCAAATTCGGGGTGAACACTGAAGCTTTCTTT.

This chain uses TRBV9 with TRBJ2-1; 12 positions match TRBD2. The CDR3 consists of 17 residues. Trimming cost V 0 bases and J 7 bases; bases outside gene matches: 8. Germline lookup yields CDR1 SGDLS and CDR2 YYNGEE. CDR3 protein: CASSVGVGLAGGNEQFF. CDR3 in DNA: TGTGCCAGCAGCGTAGGAGTTGGGCTAGCGGGGGGGAATGAGCAGTTCTTC.

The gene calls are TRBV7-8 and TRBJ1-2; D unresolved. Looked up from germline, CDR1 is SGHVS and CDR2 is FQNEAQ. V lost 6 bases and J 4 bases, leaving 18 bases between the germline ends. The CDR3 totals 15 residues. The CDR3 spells CASRELNSPIYGYTF. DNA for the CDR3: TGTGCCAGCAGGGAGCTTAATTCTCCAATCTATGGCTACACCTTC.

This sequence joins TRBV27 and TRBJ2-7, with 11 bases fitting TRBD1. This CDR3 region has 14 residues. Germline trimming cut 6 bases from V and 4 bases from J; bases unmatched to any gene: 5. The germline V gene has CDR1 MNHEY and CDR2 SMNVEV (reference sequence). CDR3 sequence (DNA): TGTGCCAGCAGGAGGGACAGGGGGAGTTACGAGCAGTACTTC. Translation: CASRRDRGSYEQYF.

CDR3 loop: CASSDRQGSNYGYTF. CDR3 sequence (DNA): TGTGCCAGCAGCGACCGACAGGGCTCTAACTATGGCTACACCTTC. V gene TRBV6-4 combines with J gene TRBJ1-2; TRBD1 aligns across 7 bases. This CDR3 contains 15 residues. V dropped 6 bases and J dropped 0; count of bases not matched to a gene: 7. CDR1 is MRHNA, CDR2 SNTAGT, per germline.

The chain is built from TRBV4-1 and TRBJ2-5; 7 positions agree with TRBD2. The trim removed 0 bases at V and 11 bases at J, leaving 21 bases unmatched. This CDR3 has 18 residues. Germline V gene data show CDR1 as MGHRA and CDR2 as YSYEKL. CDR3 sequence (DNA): TGCGCCAGCAGCCAAGATGAGGAGCGGGACTTCTTTGTGATTGAGCAGTACTTC. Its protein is CASSQDEERDFFVIEQYF.

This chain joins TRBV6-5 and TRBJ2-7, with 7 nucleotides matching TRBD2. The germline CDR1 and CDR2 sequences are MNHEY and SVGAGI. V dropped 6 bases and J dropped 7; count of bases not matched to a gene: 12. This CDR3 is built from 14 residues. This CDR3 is CASRRLASKTEQYF. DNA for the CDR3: TGTGCCAGCAGGCGACTAGCCTCCAAAACGGAGCAGTACTTC.

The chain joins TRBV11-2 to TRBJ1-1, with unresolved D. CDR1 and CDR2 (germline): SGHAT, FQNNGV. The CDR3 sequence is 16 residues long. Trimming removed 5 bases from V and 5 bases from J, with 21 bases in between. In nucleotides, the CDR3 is TGTGCCAGCAGCCCAACACCCCAGGTTACCAGTACTGAAGCTTTCTTT. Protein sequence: CASSPTPQVTSTEAFF.

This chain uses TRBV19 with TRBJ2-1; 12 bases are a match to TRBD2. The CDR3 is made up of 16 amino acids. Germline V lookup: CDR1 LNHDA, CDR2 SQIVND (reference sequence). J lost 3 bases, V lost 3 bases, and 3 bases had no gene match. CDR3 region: CASSIRTSGIYNEQFF. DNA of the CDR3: TGTGCCAGTAGTATCAGGACTAGCGGGATCTACAATGAGCAGTTCTTC.

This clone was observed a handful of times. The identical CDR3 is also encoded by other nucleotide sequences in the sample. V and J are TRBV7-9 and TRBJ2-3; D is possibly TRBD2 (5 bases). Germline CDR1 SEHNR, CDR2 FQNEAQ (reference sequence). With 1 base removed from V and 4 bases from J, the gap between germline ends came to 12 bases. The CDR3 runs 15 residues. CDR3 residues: CASSLGLARADTQYF. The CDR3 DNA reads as TGTGCCAGCAGCTTAGGGCTAGCTAGAGCAGATACGCAGTATTTT.

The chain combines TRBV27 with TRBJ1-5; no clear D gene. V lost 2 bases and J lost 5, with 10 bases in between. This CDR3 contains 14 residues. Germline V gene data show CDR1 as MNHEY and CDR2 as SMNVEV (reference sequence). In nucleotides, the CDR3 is TGTGCCAGCAGTTTAGGAGGTCATCATCAGCCCCAGCATTTT. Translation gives CASSLGGHHQPQHF.